The present T cell receptor (beta chain) was sequenced within a study of cytomegalovirus exposure and HLA in healthy donors. The PCR employed 60 Vbeta primers together with 13 Jbeta primers. Assay: immunoSEQ multiplex PCR; the TCRdb copy retains only in-frame clones and omits some. The profile covers some 170,000 clones, with approximately 80% appearing a single time and 8.5% to 10% taken by the ten largest. This CDR3 has 16 residues. Trimming left V 0 bases short and J 7 bases short, with 13 bases between. The chain recombines TRBV23-1 with TRBJ1-6; D is uncertain. TRBV23-1 counts as an open reading frame of uncertain function. The sequenced sample was PBMCs. This TCR derives from a man between 18 and 29 years old in good health and CMV-seropositive. The CDR3 protein is CASSQSLRISNSPLHF. CDR3 nucleotides: TGCGCCAGCAGTCAATCTTTGCGCATATCCAATTCACCCCTCCACTTT.